These T cell receptor beta chains were read from a single sample in a study of cytomegalovirus exposure and HLA in healthy donors. Libraries were prepared by immunoSEQ multiplex PCR; TCRdb keeps only in-frame clonotypes and omits some of them. This table holds about 210,000 clones, approximately 81% found once. The specimen sequenced was PBMCs. The receptors were gathered from a girl aged 2 to 9 in good health and CMV-seronegative. The CDR3 runs from the conserved cysteine through the conserved F or W. A D gene is named only where the DNA matches it firmly. Only part of the rows carry a size: once, few, many, or a class if the clone is expanded.

j_call: TRBJ2-7
d_call: NA
v_call: TRBV5-1
clone_size: once
cdr3_nt: TGCGCCAGCAAACTTGACCGGGTTGGCGAGCAGTACTTC
cdr3_aa: CASKLDRVGEQYF

j_call: TRBJ2-7
d_call: NA
v_call: TRBV4-1
clone_size: NA
cdr3_nt: TGCGCCAGCAGCCAGCCGCGGGCGGGACCTGCATACGAGCAGTACTTC
cdr3_aa: CASSQPRAGPAYEQYF

j_call: TRBJ1-6
d_call: TRBD1
v_call: TRBV7-9
clone_size: once
cdr3_nt: TGTGCCAGCAGCTTATTTACAGGGGACCACCAGAGTTCCAGAGGACCCCTCCACTTT
cdr3_aa: CASSLFTGDHQSSRGPLHF

j_call: TRBJ2-2
d_call: NA
v_call: TRBV9
clone_size: NA
cdr3_nt: TGTGCCAGCAGCCCTGAGGGGAACACCGGGGAGCTGTTTTTT
cdr3_aa: CASSPEGNTGELFF

j_call: TRBJ1-1
d_call: NA
v_call: TRBV29-1
clone_size: NA
cdr3_nt: TGCAGCGTATCCAGGGGGAACACTGAAGCTTTCTTT
cdr3_aa: CSVSRGNTEAFF

j_call: TRBJ2-7
d_call: TRBD1
v_call: TRBV7-9
clone_size: NA
cdr3_nt: TGTGCCAGCAGCTTACCCGACAGGGGGAGCATTTACTCCTACGAGCAGTACTTC
cdr3_aa: CASSLPDRGSIYSYEQYF

j_call: TRBJ1-2
d_call: NA
v_call: TRBV5-6
clone_size: once
cdr3_nt: TGTGCCAGCAGCTTGGGAGGCAGGGCCAGCTATGGCTACACCTTC
cdr3_aa: CASSLGGRASYGYTF

j_call: TRBJ1-6
d_call: TRBD1
v_call: TRBV5-1
clone_size: NA
cdr3_nt: TGCGCCAGCAGCTCTGGGACAGGAGGTTCACCCCTCCACTTT
cdr3_aa: CASSSGTGGSPLHF

j_call: TRBJ1-2
d_call: NA
v_call: TRBV5-1
clone_size: NA
cdr3_nt: TGCGCCAGCAGCTTGACGGAGAACTATGGCTACACCTTC
cdr3_aa: CASSLTENYGYTF

j_call: TRBJ2-1
d_call: NA
v_call: TRBV5-1
clone_size: NA
cdr3_nt: TGCGCCAGCAGCCCAGTGGGGGCGGGAGTCTCCTACAATGAGCAGTTCTTC
cdr3_aa: CASSPVGAGVSYNEQFF

j_call: TRBJ2-1
d_call: TRBD2
v_call: TRBV19
clone_size: NA
cdr3_nt: TGTGCCAGTAGTATAGGCGGGAGCGTCAGCTCCTACAATGAGCAGTTCTTC
cdr3_aa: CASSIGGSVSSYNEQFF

j_call: TRBJ2-5
d_call: TRBD2
v_call: TRBV2
clone_size: NA
cdr3_nt: TGTGCCAGCATTCTAGCGGGGGGGCTTGAGACCCAGTACTTC
cdr3_aa: CASILAGGLETQYF

j_call: TRBJ2-1
d_call: TRBD2
v_call: TRBV5-6
clone_size: NA
cdr3_nt: TGTGCCACCCTAGCGGGGAGAAACAATGAGCAGTTCTTC
cdr3_aa: CATLAGRNNEQFF

j_call: TRBJ2-2
d_call: TRBD1
v_call: TRBV5-1
clone_size: NA
cdr3_nt: TGCGCCAGCAGCTTGGTGGGACAGGGGGCCGGGGAGCTGTTTTTT
cdr3_aa: CASSLVGQGAGELFF

j_call: TRBJ1-1
d_call: NA
v_call: TRBV7-9
clone_size: NA
cdr3_nt: TGTGCCAGCAGCTCCTGGGCAGGGATGAACACTGAAGCTTTCTTT
cdr3_aa: CASSSWAGMNTEAFF

j_call: TRBJ2-6
d_call: TRBD1
v_call: TRBV7-9
clone_size: NA
cdr3_nt: TGTTCCAGCAGCTTATTCTGGACAGGGAACACTGGGGCCAACGTCCTGACTTTC
cdr3_aa: CSSSLFWTGNTGANVLTF

j_call: TRBJ1-2
d_call: TRBD1
v_call: TRBV28
clone_size: NA
cdr3_nt: TGTGCCAGCAGTCCGACAGGGGGCAACTATGGCTACACCTTC
cdr3_aa: CASSPTGGNYGYTF

j_call: TRBJ2-4
d_call: NA
v_call: TRBV5-4
clone_size: NA
cdr3_nt: TGTGCCAGCAGCCAAACAGGAGGGCGGCACATTCAGTACTTC
cdr3_aa: CASSQTGGRHIQYF

j_call: TRBJ2-3
d_call: NA
v_call: TRBV25-1
clone_size: once
cdr3_nt: TGTGCCAGCAGTGCCACCAAGGAGGGGCCCACAGATACGCAGTATTTT
cdr3_aa: CASSATKEGPTDTQYF

j_call: TRBJ2-1
d_call: TRBD1
v_call: TRBV27
clone_size: NA
cdr3_nt: TGTGCCAGCAGTTTTGGGACCGGGACAGGGTATAGTGAGCAGTTCTTC
cdr3_aa: CASSFGTGTGYSEQFF

j_call: TRBJ2-7
d_call: TRBD2
v_call: TRBV29-1
clone_size: NA
cdr3_nt: TGCAGTGGCGCGGGGGGCGCTACCTACGAGCAGTACTTC
cdr3_aa: CSGAGGATYEQYF

j_call: TRBJ2-3
d_call: TRBD2
v_call: TRBV18
clone_size: NA
cdr3_nt: TGTGCCAGCTCACCACAGGGACTAGGCTTCACAGATACGCAGTATTTT
cdr3_aa: CASSPQGLGFTDTQYF